A single sample gave rise to the 17 T cell receptor beta chains below, sequenced in a study of control samples from healthy donors and cancer patients. The table came from immunoSEQ multiplex PCR; TCRdb's copy has only in-frame clones and leaves some out. The sample has 100,000 to 150,000 clones; roughly nine tenths are singletons. The sequencing sample was made of blood. The receptors shown here come from a man aged 18 to 30 in good health.

The CDR3: CSVPDWNTEAFF. In DNA form, the CDR3 reads TGCAGCGTCCCCGACTGGAACACTGAAGCTTTCTTT. The chain combines TRBV29-1 with TRBJ1-1; unclear D gene. There are 12 residues in the CDR3. In germline, CDR1 is SQVTM, CDR2 ANQGSEA. Trimming cost V 6 bases and J 1 base, with 9 bases left between them.

As concerns this clone: The junction and the germline gene differ at one end; a read error may be behind it. The rearrangement uses TRBV18 and TRBJ1-1, with 8 bases aligning to TRBD1. Germline V gives CDR1 KGHSH, CDR2 LQKENI. The CDR3 totals 15 residues. This CDR3 reads CASSPRGLTGEEAFF. The CDR3 DNA follows: TGTGCCAGCTCCCCACGGGGGTTGACAGGGGAGGAAGCTTTCTTT.

The genes are TRBV5-8 and TRBJ1-5, with D possibly being TRBD1 (5 bases). Germline values: CDR1 SGHTS, CDR2 YDEGEE. V gave up 3 bases and J gave up 0 bases, with 22 bases separating them. The CDR3 covers 19 residues. CDR3 bases: TGTGCCAGCAGCTACGCGGGACTTATACCGGATTATAGCAATCAGCCCCAGCATTTT. This codes for CASSYAGLIPDYSNQPQHF.

The genes are TRBV27 and TRBJ2-1; D gene uncertain. Looked up from germline, CDR1 is MNHEY and CDR2 is SMNVEV (reference sequence). With 4 bases removed from V and 9 bases from J, the gap between germline ends came to 16 bases. The CDR3 length is 14 residues. This chain's CDR3 is CASSSQTRSLEQFF. The CDR3 DNA is TGTGCCAGCAGTTCTCAGACAAGGAGCCTTGAGCAGTTCTTC.

The chain combines TRBV19 with TRBJ2-3, with 7 nucleotides matching TRBD1. This CDR3 is built from 15 residues. The trim removed 1 base at V and 6 bases at J, leaving 7 bases unmatched. The V gene's germline CDR1 is LNHDA and CDR2 SQIVND (reference sequence). The CDR3 loop is CASSIVLGGEDTQYF. As DNA, the CDR3 is TGTGCCAGTAGTATAGTATTAGGGGGCGAGGATACGCAGTATTTT.

This clone was detected a few times. V is TRBV28 and J is TRBJ2-1, with 9 nucleotides matching TRBD2. The junction had 7 bases not matched to a gene; V was cut back by 1 base and J by 6 bases. CDR3 length: 16 amino acids. Germline CDR1 and CDR2: MDHEN and SYDVKM. CDR3 sequence: CASSLSPGLASNEQFF. The CDR3 DNA sequence: TGTGCCAGCAGTTTATCCCCGGGACTAGCAAGCAATGAGCAGTTCTTC.

CDR3 DNA sequence: TGTGCCAGCAGCCGAGCTAGCGGGGCTAACAATGAGCAGTTCTTC. It encodes CASSRASGANNEQFF. V gene TRBV7-9 combines with J gene TRBJ2-1; TRBD2 matches at 9 bases. Losses at the gene ends were 5 bases for V and 5 bases for J; bases not matched to a gene: 7. The CDR3 runs to 15 residues. Germline V CDR1 and CDR2: SEHNR, FQNEAQ (reference sequence).

This clone was observed a handful of times. The rearrangement links TRBV6-1 to TRBJ1-5; D is unresolved. Germline values: CDR1 MNHNS, CDR2 SASEGT. V was trimmed by 2 bases and J by 10 bases, leaving 6 bases between them. The CDR3 runs 11 residues. The CDR3 region has the DNA TGTGCCAGCAGTGAACCCGTCCCCCAGCATTTT. This sequence encodes CASSEPVPQHF.

The CDR3 DNA sequence: TGTGCCAGCAGTGAAGCCGGACACCGCGAGCAGTACTTC. This translates into CASSEAGHREQYF. The chain employs TRBV6-1 and TRBJ2-7; a weak D match, TRBD1 (5 bases). Germline assignment: CDR1 MNHNS and CDR2 SASEGT. CDR3 length: 13 amino acids. Between the trimmed V and J ends, which lost 0 bases and 6 bases, there was a span of 9 bases.

The table lists this clone with a count of one. One end of the junction is discordant with germline, which a read error may explain. The J gene is TRBJ2-3, the V gene TRBV2; 9 nucleotides align to TRBD1. In germline, CDR1 is SNHLY, CDR2 FYNNEI. This CDR3 comprises 12 residues. CDR3 nucleotides: TGTGCCAGCAGTGAAAGGGACAGGGTGGGAGATTTT. Its protein product is CASSERDRVGDF.

This chain uses TRBV29-1 with TRBJ2-2, with D tentatively TRBD2 (6 bases). The CDR3 extends over 13 amino acids. V lost 8 bases, J lost 5 bases, and 15 bases lay in between. The V gene's germline CDR1 is SQVTM and CDR2 ANQGSEA. This CDR3 reads CSTPGEVTGELFF. The CDR3 DNA reads as TGCAGCACGCCGGGAGAGGTTACCGGGGAGCTGTTTTTT.

The chain joins TRBV11-2 to TRBJ1-5, with D unclear. In germline, CDR1 is SGHAT, CDR2 FQNNGV. The CDR3 has 14 residues. Trimming pared 4 bases from V and 4 bases from J, leaving 11 bases between. The CDR3 is CASSSTGSNQPQHF. CDR3 bases: TGTGCCAGCAGCTCAACCGGGTCGAATCAGCCCCAGCATTTT.

J is TRBJ1-2 and V is TRBV6-5, with 12 nucleotides matching TRBD1. The trim removed 2 bases at V and 2 bases at J, leaving 0 bases unmatched. The CDR3 spans 15 residues. The germline gives CDR1 MNHEY, CDR2 SVGAGI. CDR3: CASSYGTGGNYGYTF. The CDR3 region has the DNA TGTGCCAGCAGTTACGGGACAGGGGGCAACTATGGCTACACCTTC.

The chain has TRBV19 and TRBJ2-1; 7 nucleotides align to TRBD2. Germline V gene lookup returns CDR1 LNHDA and CDR2 SQIVND (reference sequence). Germline trimming cut 7 bases from V and 6 bases from J; bases unmatched to any gene: 6. The CDR3 consists of 13 residues. CDR3 protein: CASKRPGGNEQFF. The CDR3 DNA follows: TGTGCCAGTAAGCGGCCGGGGGGCAATGAGCAGTTCTTC.

The genes are TRBV24-1 and TRBJ2-7; 9 nucleotides agree with TRBD1. This CDR3 spans 17 amino acids. Germline CDR1 KGHDR, CDR2 SFDVKD. Germline trimming cut 1 base from V and 2 bases from J; bases unmatched to any gene: 8. The CDR3 sequence: CATSDLTSGTGTYEQYF. In nucleotides, the CDR3 is TGTGCCACCAGTGATTTAACGTCCGGGACAGGGACCTACGAGCAGTACTTC.

V usage is TRBV9 and J usage is TRBJ1-1, with D uncertain. Germline V CDR1 and CDR2: SGDLS, YYNGEE. V lost 4 bases and J 2 bases, leaving 12 bases between the germline ends. This CDR3 comprises 14 residues. The CDR3 protein is CASSPSSGNTEAFF. Here the CDR3 DNA reads TGTGCCAGCAGCCCTTCCTCCGGAAACACTGAAGCTTTCTTT.

The chain couples TRBV27 to TRBJ2-2; the D is unclear. The V end lost 3 bases, the J end lost 7 bases, and 9 bases lay between the germline ends. Per germline, CDR1 MNHEY and CDR2 SMNVEV (reference sequence). This CDR3 spans 13 amino acids. The CDR3 bases are TGTGCCAGCAGTTTTCGGGCCTTCGGGGAGCTGTTTTTT. It encodes CASSFRAFGELFF.